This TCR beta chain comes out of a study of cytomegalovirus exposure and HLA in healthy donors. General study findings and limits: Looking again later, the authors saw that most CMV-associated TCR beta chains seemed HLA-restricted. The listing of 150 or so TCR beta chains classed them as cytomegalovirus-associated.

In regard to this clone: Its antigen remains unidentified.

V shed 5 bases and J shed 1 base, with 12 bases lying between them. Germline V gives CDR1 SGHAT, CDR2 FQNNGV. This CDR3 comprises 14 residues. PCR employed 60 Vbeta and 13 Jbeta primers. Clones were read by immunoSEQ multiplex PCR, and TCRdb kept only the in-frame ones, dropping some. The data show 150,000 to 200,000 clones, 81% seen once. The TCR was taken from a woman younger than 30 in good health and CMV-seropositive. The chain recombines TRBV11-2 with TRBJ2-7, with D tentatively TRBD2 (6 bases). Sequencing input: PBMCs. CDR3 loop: CASSGPRGSYEQYF. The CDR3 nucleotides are TGTGCCAGCAGCGGACCTCGGGGGTCCTACGAGCAGTACTTC.